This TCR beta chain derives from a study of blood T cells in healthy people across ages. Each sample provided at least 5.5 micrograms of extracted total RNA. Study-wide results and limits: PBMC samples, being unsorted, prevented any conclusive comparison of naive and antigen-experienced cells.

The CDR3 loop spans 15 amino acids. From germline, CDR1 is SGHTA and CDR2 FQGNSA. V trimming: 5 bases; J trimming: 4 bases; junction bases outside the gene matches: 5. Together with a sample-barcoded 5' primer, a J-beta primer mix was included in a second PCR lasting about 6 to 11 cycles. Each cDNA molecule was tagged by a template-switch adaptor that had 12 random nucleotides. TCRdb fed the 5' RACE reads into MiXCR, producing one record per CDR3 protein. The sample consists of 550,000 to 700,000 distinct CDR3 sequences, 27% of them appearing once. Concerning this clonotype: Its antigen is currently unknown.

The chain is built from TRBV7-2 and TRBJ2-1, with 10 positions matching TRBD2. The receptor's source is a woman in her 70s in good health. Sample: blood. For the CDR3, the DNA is TGTGCCAGCAGCAACCGGACTAGCGGATACAATGAGCAGTTCTTC. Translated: CASSNRTSGYNEQFF.